This T cell receptor (beta chain) comes out of a study of T cell changes during pregnancy in multiple sclerosis. The CDR3 contains 16 residues. V shed 2 bases and J shed 2 bases, with 15 bases lying between them. Germline V lookup: CDR1 LNHDA, CDR2 SQIVND (reference sequence). Repertoires were generated with immunoSEQ multiplex PCR, while TCRdb's copy carries only in-frame clones and drops some. The table lists fewer than 75,000 clones, roughly 92% of them singletons. This TCR derives from a female donor with multiple sclerosis, enrolled in a pregnancy study. The sequences come from peripheral blood, collected in the second trimester of pregnancy. The gene calls are TRBV19 and TRBJ1-1, with D perhaps matching TRBD1 (5 bases). The CDR3 here is CASSIYRGEANTEAFF. The DNA for the CDR3 is TGTGCCAGTAGTATATATCGGGGGGAGGCCAACACTGAAGCTTTCTTT.